These T cell receptor beta chains were read from a single sample in a study of blood T cell repertoires in COVID-19. The table came from immunoSEQ multiplex PCR; TCRdb's copy has only in-frame clones and leaves some out. Among 35,000 or so clones listed, around 86% were seen once. The specimen was peripheral blood. The receptors derive from a human donor in a cohort sampled during active COVID-19. Each CDR3 is given with its conserved first and last residue. The D gene is left open where the match is weak. Size tells how often a clone was seen (once, few, many) or the class of an expanded clone, and some rows leave it out.

J gene: TRBJ2-3
V gene: TRBV4-1
clone size: NA
D gene: TRBD2
CDR3 DNA: TGCGCCAGCAGCACCCGGCCTCGGGAGGCTACAGATACGCAGTATTTT
CDR3 protein: CASSTRPREATDTQYF

J gene: TRBJ2-1
V gene: TRBV24-1
clone size: NA
D gene: TRBD2
CDR3 DNA: TGTGCCACCAGTGATATGACTAGCGAGTACAATGAGCAGTTCTTC
CDR3 protein: CATSDMTSEYNEQFF

J gene: TRBJ2-7
V gene: TRBV2
clone size: NA
D gene: NA
CDR3 DNA: TGTGCCAGCAGTGCCGCCCGGGGAGGATTGGACGAGCAGTACTTC
CDR3 protein: CASSAARGGLDEQYF

J gene: TRBJ2-1
V gene: TRBV20-1
clone size: NA
D gene: NA
CDR3 DNA: TGCAGTGCTAGTGCCCTAACTAGGTTCAACAATGAGCAGTTCTTC
CDR3 protein: CSASALTRFNNEQFF

J gene: TRBJ1-4
V gene: TRBV6-6
clone size: NA
D gene: TRBD1
CDR3 DNA: TGTGCCAGCCGCCCGGACAGGGCGGGTGAAAAACTGTTTTTT
CDR3 protein: CASRPDRAGEKLFF

J gene: TRBJ1-2
V gene: TRBV5-1
clone size: NA
D gene: NA
CDR3 DNA: TGCGCCAGCAGCTTAGACAACTCTAACTATGGCTACACCTTC
CDR3 protein: CASSLDNSNYGYTF

J gene: TRBJ1-1
V gene: TRBV18
clone size: NA
D gene: NA
CDR3 DNA: TGTGCCAGCAAACAGGTGAACACTGAAGCTTTCTTT
CDR3 protein: CASKQVNTEAFF

J gene: TRBJ1-1
V gene: TRBV5-1
clone size: NA
D gene: NA
CDR3 DNA: TGCGCCAGCAGCGAGACAGGACATAACACTGAAGCTTTCTTT
CDR3 protein: CASSETGHNTEAFF

J gene: TRBJ2-7
V gene: TRBV6-4
clone size: NA
D gene: NA
CDR3 DNA: TGTGCCAGCTTCCCTACAGGGAGCTCCTACGAGCAGTACTTC
CDR3 protein: CASFPTGSSYEQYF

J gene: TRBJ2-1
V gene: TRBV7-8
clone size: NA
D gene: TRBD1
CDR3 DNA: TGTGCCAGCAGCTTAGGAGGTACGGGACAGGGCTACAATGAGCAGTTCTTC
CDR3 protein: CASSLGGTGQGYNEQFF

J gene: TRBJ2-1
V gene: TRBV15
clone size: NA
D gene: TRBD2
CDR3 DNA: TGTGCCACCAGCAGAGGGGCGGGGGTGGCGAATGAGCAGTTCTTC
CDR3 protein: CATSRGAGVANEQFF

J gene: TRBJ2-3
V gene: TRBV6-5
clone size: NA
D gene: NA
CDR3 DNA: TGTGCCAGCAGTAAAACTCGGGTTCTGGAGTATTTT
CDR3 protein: CASSKTRVLEYF

J gene: TRBJ1-1
V gene: TRBV11-1
clone size: NA
D gene: TRBD1
CDR3 DNA: TGTGCCAGCAGGGAAACGGGGACAGTTTTAGAAGCTTTCTTT
CDR3 protein: CASRETGTVLEAFF

J gene: TRBJ1-1
V gene: TRBV3-1/TRBV3-2
clone size: NA
D gene: TRBD1
CDR3 DNA: TGTGCCAGCAGCCAAGCAGGGGGCAACACTGAAGCTTTCTTT
CDR3 protein: CASSQAGGNTEAFF

J gene: TRBJ2-5
V gene: TRBV3-1/TRBV3-2
clone size: NA
D gene: NA
CDR3 DNA: TGTGCCAGCAGCCAAGGGCACAGCCAAGAGACCCAGTACTTC
CDR3 protein: CASSQGHSQETQYF

J gene: TRBJ2-1
V gene: TRBV19
clone size: few
D gene: NA
CDR3 DNA: TGTGCCAGTAGAAGGGTTTACGGGAGCTACAATGAGCAGTTCTTC
CDR3 protein: CASRRVYGSYNEQFF

J gene: TRBJ2-4
V gene: TRBV5-1
clone size: once
D gene: TRBD1
CDR3 DNA: TGCGCCAGCAGCAACCGGGACAGGGAAGGGGGGCTGGCCAAAAACATTCAGTACTTC
CDR3 protein: CASSNRDREGGLAKNIQYF

J gene: TRBJ2-1
V gene: TRBV19
clone size: NA
D gene: NA
CDR3 DNA: TGTGCCAGTAGTACACAGGGTGGATCCTACAATGAGCAGTTCTTC
CDR3 protein: CASSTQGGSYNEQFF

J gene: TRBJ2-2
V gene: TRBV6-1
clone size: NA
D gene: TRBD2
CDR3 DNA: TGTGCCAGCAGTGAAATGGCTAGCGGGGCTTCCACCGGGGAGCTGTTTTTT
CDR3 protein: CASSEMASGASTGELFF

J gene: TRBJ1-2
V gene: TRBV27
clone size: few
D gene: NA
CDR3 DNA: TGTGCCAGCAGTTTCGGTGAGGGCTATGGCTACACCTTC
CDR3 protein: CASSFGEGYGYTF

J gene: TRBJ1-4
V gene: TRBV5-4
clone size: NA
D gene: TRBD1
CDR3 DNA: TGTGCCAGCAGCTTTACAGGGGTGACTAATGAAAAACTGTTTTTT
CDR3 protein: CASSFTGVTNEKLFF

J gene: TRBJ1-6
V gene: TRBV19
clone size: NA
D gene: NA
CDR3 DNA: TGTGCCAGTAGTACAGGGGACATGGGGTCTTCACCCCTCCACTTT
CDR3 protein: CASSTGDMGSSPLHF

J gene: TRBJ2-3
V gene: TRBV18
clone size: NA
D gene: TRBD2
CDR3 DNA: TGTGCCAGCTCACCACCGGGAGGGTATTCCACAGATACGCAGTATTTT
CDR3 protein: CASSPPGGYSTDTQYF

J gene: TRBJ2-6
V gene: TRBV2
clone size: NA
D gene: NA
CDR3 DNA: TGTGCCAGCGACAGGCTGTCCTCTGGGGCCAACGTCCTGACTTTC
CDR3 protein: CASDRLSSGANVLTF

J gene: TRBJ2-7
V gene: TRBV19
clone size: NA
D gene: NA
CDR3 DNA: TGTGCCAGTAGCCCCACAGGCGGCAACCTGCTCGAGCAGTACTTC
CDR3 protein: CASSPTGGNLLEQYF

J gene: TRBJ2-1
V gene: TRBV10-3
clone size: once
D gene: NA
CDR3 DNA: TGTGCCATCAGTGACGGGGGAATCTACAATGAGCAGTTCTTC
CDR3 protein: CAISDGGIYNEQFF

J gene: TRBJ1-1
V gene: TRBV5-8
clone size: NA
D gene: TRBD1
CDR3 DNA: TGTGCCAGCAGCTTCGGGACAGGGGGCACTGAAGCTTTCTTT
CDR3 protein: CASSFGTGGTEAFF

J gene: TRBJ2-1
V gene: TRBV18
clone size: NA
D gene: TRBD2
CDR3 DNA: TGTGCCAGCTCACCACCGTTGACTAGCGGGAAAGGCGGGTACAATGAGCAGTTCTTC
CDR3 protein: CASSPPLTSGKGGYNEQFF

J gene: TRBJ1-1
V gene: TRBV5-6
clone size: NA
D gene: NA
CDR3 DNA: TGTGCCAGCAGCTTGCGGCGGGAGTACACTGAAGCTTTCTTT
CDR3 protein: CASSLRREYTEAFF

J gene: TRBJ2-7
V gene: TRBV2
clone size: NA
D gene: NA
CDR3 DNA: TGTGCCAGCAGTGCAGGGTTCTACGAGCAGTACTTC
CDR3 protein: CASSAGFYEQYF

J gene: TRBJ2-3
V gene: TRBV10-1
clone size: NA
D gene: TRBD2
CDR3 DNA: TGCGCCAGCAGTCGGACTAGCGGGGGATCCACAGATACGCAGTATTTT
CDR3 protein: CASSRTSGGSTDTQYF

J gene: TRBJ1-1
V gene: TRBV21-1
clone size: NA
D gene: NA
CDR3 DNA: NA
CDR3 protein: CANVGQGTNTEAFF

J gene: TRBJ1-1
V gene: TRBV18
clone size: NA
D gene: TRBD1
CDR3 DNA: TGTGCCAGCTCAACCCGACAGGGAGGATGGAACACTGAAGCTTTCTTT
CDR3 protein: CASSTRQGGWNTEAFF

J gene: TRBJ2-7
V gene: TRBV14
clone size: NA
D gene: TRBD1
CDR3 DNA: TGTGCCAGCAGCCGGGACAGGGAGCAGTACTTC
CDR3 protein: CASSRDREQYF

J gene: TRBJ2-7
V gene: TRBV13
clone size: NA
D gene: TRBD1
CDR3 DNA: TGTGCCAGCAGCCGCATTCGACAGGGAGACTACGAGCAGTACTTC
CDR3 protein: CASSRIRQGDYEQYF

J gene: TRBJ2-7
V gene: TRBV2
clone size: NA
D gene: TRBD1
CDR3 DNA: TGTGCCAGCAGGGCCAGACAGGGCTCCTACGAGCAGTACTTC
CDR3 protein: CASRARQGSYEQYF

J gene: TRBJ1-6
V gene: TRBV14
clone size: NA
D gene: NA
CDR3 DNA: TGTGCCAGCAGCCACAGGGGTTATTCACCCCTCCACTTT
CDR3 protein: CASSHRGYSPLHF

J gene: TRBJ1-4
V gene: TRBV30
clone size: NA
D gene: TRBD1
CDR3 DNA: TGTGCCTGGAGTCCAGGGGGCCCAGGGGAAAAACTGTTTTTT
CDR3 protein: CAWSPGGPGEKLFF

J gene: TRBJ2-2
V gene: TRBV25-1
clone size: NA
D gene: NA
CDR3 DNA: TGTGCCAGCAGTCCTTCCGGGACAAACGCGAACACCGGGGAGCTGTTTTTT
CDR3 protein: CASSPSGTNANTGELFF

J gene: TRBJ2-1
V gene: TRBV7-2
clone size: NA
D gene: NA
CDR3 DNA: TGTGCCAGCAGCTTAGTTCTGGGCTTACGCTACAATGAGCAGTTCTTC
CDR3 protein: CASSLVLGLRYNEQFF

J gene: TRBJ2-2
V gene: TRBV5-1
clone size: NA
D gene: NA
CDR3 DNA: TGCGCCAGCAGCTTGACTGGTAGGAGGGACACCGGGGAGCTGTTTTTT
CDR3 protein: CASSLTGRRDTGELFF

J gene: TRBJ1-1
V gene: TRBV27
clone size: NA
D gene: NA
CDR3 DNA: TGTGCCAGCAGTTCATCCCCAGATGTTGGCACTGAAGCTTTCTTT
CDR3 protein: CASSSSPDVGTEAFF

J gene: TRBJ1-2
V gene: TRBV7-4
clone size: NA
D gene: NA
CDR3 DNA: TGTGCCAGCAGCATAGGGGTGGGCGGCTACACCTTC
CDR3 protein: CASSIGVGGYTF

J gene: TRBJ2-7
V gene: TRBV6-5
clone size: NA
D gene: NA
CDR3 DNA: TGTGCCAGCATCCCCGAACGAGCAGGGAACCGCGAGCAGTACTTC
CDR3 protein: CASIPERAGNREQYF

J gene: TRBJ1-5
V gene: TRBV11-2
clone size: once
D gene: NA
CDR3 DNA: TGTGCCAGCAGCTTAGATCCAGGTCCTAATCAGCCCCAGCATTTT
CDR3 protein: CASSLDPGPNQPQHF

J gene: TRBJ2-5
V gene: TRBV5-1
clone size: NA
D gene: NA
CDR3 DNA: TGCGCCAGCAGCTTGGCCCCGGCGGCAGACCAAGAGACCCAGTACTTC
CDR3 protein: CASSLAPAADQETQYF

J gene: TRBJ1-2
V gene: TRBV25-1
clone size: NA
D gene: TRBD1
CDR3 DNA: TGTGCCAGCTCTGGACAGGGCTCTTCCTATGGCTACACCTTC
CDR3 protein: CASSGQGSSYGYTF

J gene: TRBJ2-3
V gene: TRBV5-1
clone size: NA
D gene: TRBD2
CDR3 DNA: TGCGCCAGCAGCGTTAATAGCGGGAGACACACAGATACGCAGTATTTT
CDR3 protein: CASSVNSGRHTDTQYF

J gene: TRBJ2-7
V gene: TRBV3-1/TRBV3-2
clone size: NA
D gene: NA
CDR3 DNA: TGTGCCAGCAGCCTAGCACCCGACGAGCAGTACTTC
CDR3 protein: CASSLAPDEQYF

J gene: TRBJ2-1
V gene: TRBV24-1
clone size: NA
D gene: TRBD1
CDR3 DNA: TGTGCCACCAGTGACCTCCGGGACAGCCGGTACAATGAGCAGTTCTTC
CDR3 protein: CATSDLRDSRYNEQFF